A single sample gave rise to the 20 T cell receptor beta chains below, sequenced in a study of cytomegalovirus exposure and HLA in healthy donors. Method: immunoSEQ multiplex PCR; TCRdb's copy keeps in-frame clones and lacks some. This table has about 140,000 clones, around four fifths appearing once. Sample: PBMCs. These receptor sequences come from a woman aged 25 to 39 in good health and CMV-seronegative.

The CDR3 nucleotides read TGTGCCAGCAACCAGGGAACTTCTGGAAACACCATATATTTT. Translating it yields CASNQGTSGNTIYF. This sequence joins TRBV2 and TRBJ1-3, with a tentative D call TRBD1 (5 bases). Trimming cost V 7 bases and J 1 base, with 11 bases left between them. This CDR3 region has 14 residues. Germline V gene data show CDR1 as SNHLY and CDR2 as FYNNEI.

This rearrangement joins TRBV18 to TRBJ1-2, with a possible D match to TRBD1 (6 bases). V lost 1 base and J lost 5, with 14 bases in between. The V gene's germline CDR1 is KGHSH and CDR2 LQKENI. CDR3 size: 15 residues. The CDR3 is CASSPQNAQGYGYTF. The CDR3 DNA is TGTGCCAGCTCACCACAAAACGCGCAGGGGTATGGCTACACCTTC.

This chain links TRBV9 with TRBJ2-7, with a tentative D call TRBD2 (6 bases). The ends were cut back, 0 bases at V and 1 base at J, with 11 bases in the middle. CDR3 size: 15 residues. Per germline, CDR1 SGDLS and CDR2 YYNGEE. The CDR3 DNA follows: TGTGCCAGCAGCGTAGGCGGGGCCCTATCCTACGAGCAGTACTTC. It yields the protein CASSVGGALSYEQYF.

The chain recombines TRBV13 with TRBJ2-2; D is perhaps TRBD1 (6 bases). Trimming shortened V by 1 base and J by 0 bases, and 12 bases separated the two germline ends. Germline CDR1 and CDR2: PRHDT and FYEKMQ (reference sequence). This CDR3 comprises 17 residues. The CDR3, as DNA: TGTGCCAGCAGCTTAGTGCTGACAGGCCCGAACACCGGGGAGCTGTTTTTT. Encoded protein: CASSLVLTGPNTGELFF.

This sequence joins TRBV6-1 and TRBJ1-2; D is ambiguous. The CDR3 consists of 13 residues. V shed 10 bases and J shed 0 bases, with 12 bases lying between them. Germline lookup yields CDR1 MNHNS and CDR2 SASEGT. The DNA for the CDR3 is TGTGCCACTCGACAATCCCCTAACTATGGCTACACCTTC. Protein sequence: CATRQSPNYGYTF.

The V and J genes are TRBV5-6 and TRBJ2-1, with 8 bases identical to TRBD2. The V and J ends lost 0 bases and 7 bases, in that order; junction bases with no gene match: 9. CDR1 and CDR2 (germline): SGHDT, YYEEEE. This CDR3 has 16 amino acids. This CDR3 is CASSLVVGGASNEQFF. The DNA for the CDR3 is TGTGCCAGCAGCTTGGTAGTCGGGGGGGCTAGTAATGAGCAGTTCTTC.

This clone showed up just once. The CDR3 DNA follows: TGTGCCAGTAGGAACCGGGACAGGGGTACTGAAGCTTTCTTT. It translates to CASRNRDRGTEAFF. The rearrangement links TRBV19 to TRBJ1-1; 10 bases map to TRBD1. Trimming cost V 6 bases and J 5 bases; bases outside gene matches: 6. This CDR3 region has 14 residues. Looked up from germline, CDR1 is LNHDA and CDR2 is SQIVND (reference sequence).

This clone was detected once. CDR3 sequence (DNA): TGTGCCAGCAGCGCCCAGGGGGTCTCCGAGCAGTACTTC. It encodes CASSAQGVSEQYF. The chain employs TRBV5-5 and TRBJ2-7; 7 nucleotides line up with TRBD1. The CDR3 covers 13 residues. Per the germline V gene, CDR1 is SGHKS and CDR2 is YYEKEE (reference sequence). V trimming: 4 bases; J trimming: 6 bases; junction bases outside the gene matches: 7.

This clone was seen once. This chain uses TRBV30 with TRBJ2-7, with 7 bases that match TRBD1. This CDR3 spans 15 amino acids. Germline CDR1 reads GTSNPN; CDR2 reads SVGIG (reference sequence). The V and J ends lost 3 bases and 6 bases, in that order; junction bases with no gene match: 14. The CDR3 is CAWRAGKRGLGEQYF. In DNA form, the CDR3 reads TGTGCCTGGAGGGCAGGCAAAAGGGGGCTTGGCGAGCAGTACTTC.

CDR3 sequence (DNA): TGTGCCAGCAGTGAGCCGGGACGGACTAGTACCGGGGAGCTGTTTTTT. Translating it yields CASSEPGRTSTGELFF. The V and J genes are TRBV2 and TRBJ2-2; 7 positions match TRBD2. The germline CDR1 and CDR2 sequences are SNHLY and FYNNEI. Trimming took 3 bases from V and 5 from J; bases not matched to a gene: 9. There are 16 residues in the CDR3.

The chain combines TRBV7-3 with TRBJ2-1; D remains unclear. V gave up 5 bases and J gave up 5 bases, with 16 bases separating them. The CDR3 is made up of 15 amino acids. Germline CDR1 reads SGHTA; CDR2 reads FQGTGA. Here the CDR3 reads CASSPSSVGNNEQFF. The CDR3 nucleotides are TGTGCCAGCAGCCCCTCCTCCGTTGGCAACAATGAGCAGTTCTTC.

CDR3 sequence reads: CASSLEQGNYGYTF. CDR3 nucleotides: TGCGCCAGCAGCTTGGAGCAGGGCAACTATGGCTACACCTTC. The genes are TRBV5-1 and TRBJ1-2, with a weak D call TRBD1 (5 bases). V lost 0 bases and J 2 bases, leaving 8 bases between the germline ends. This CDR3 is built from 14 residues. Germline values: CDR1 SGHRS, CDR2 YFSETQ.

This clone was detected only a few times. The chain employs TRBV6-1 and TRBJ2-7; 7 positions agree with TRBD1. This CDR3 contains 14 residues. Trimming took 5 bases from V and 1 from J; bases not matched to a gene: 5. CDR1 and CDR2 (germline): MNHNS, SASEGT. The CDR3 sequence is CASSWTGRSYEQYF. The CDR3 DNA is TGTGCCAGCAGTTGGACAGGACGATCCTACGAGCAGTACTTC.

In this sample, this clone turned up a few times. The J gene is TRBJ2-1, the V gene TRBV5-6; TRBD1 matches 12 bases. Trimming removed 3 bases from V and 7 bases from J; junction bases left unmatched: 11. The CDR3 covers 17 residues. Germline CDR1 reads SGHDT; CDR2 reads YYEEEE. The CDR3 protein is CASSSVLGQGAENEQFF. DNA for the CDR3: TGTGCCAGCAGCTCAGTATTGGGACAGGGGGCTGAAAATGAGCAGTTCTTC.

J is TRBJ1-2 and V is TRBV5-1, with 10 bases aligning to TRBD1. Germline V gene sequence: CDR1 SGHRS, CDR2 YFSETQ. Germline trimming cut 4 bases from V and 4 bases from J; bases unmatched to any gene: 4. The CDR3 totals 14 residues. CDR3 region: CASSLGQGGYGYTF. The CDR3 region has the DNA TGCGCCAGCAGCCTAGGACAGGGGGGCTATGGCTACACCTTC.

This sequence joins TRBV19 and TRBJ1-1; TRBD1 agrees at 7 bases. Germline V CDR1 and CDR2: LNHDA, SQIVND (reference sequence). Unmatched junction bases numbered 14, after V lost 4 bases and J lost 6 bases. The CDR3 has 16 residues. The CDR3 spells CASSTSRDSSHAEAFF. CDR3 sequence (DNA): TGTGCCAGTAGTACGTCCCGGGACAGTTCCCACGCTGAAGCTTTCTTT.

The chain employs TRBV18 and TRBJ2-1, with D possibly matching TRBD1 (6 bases). The CDR3 has 17 amino acids. V lost 4 bases and J lost 0, with 16 bases in between. CDR1 is KGHSH and CDR2 is LQKENI in the germline V gene. CDR3 DNA: TGTGCCAGCTCACTATGGACAACAGGGAGCTCCTACAATGAGCAGTTCTTC. Translated: CASSLWTTGSSYNEQFF.

The chain recombines TRBV2 with TRBJ1-6; TRBD1 agrees at 7 bases. V was pared by 4 bases and J by 8 bases, with 5 bases of the junction left unmatched. This CDR3 has 14 amino acids. Germline V gene lookup returns CDR1 SNHLY and CDR2 FYNNEI. The CDR3 protein is CASSATGFYSPLHF. In DNA, the CDR3 is TGTGCCAGCAGTGCGACAGGGTTTTATTCACCCCTCCACTTT.

The chain joins TRBV5-1 to TRBJ2-7; possible D gene TRBD1, 6 bases. The V end was cut by 5 bases, the J end by 0 bases, with 15 bases between. The germline V gene encodes CDR1 SGHRS and CDR2 YFSETQ. The CDR3 has 15 residues. For the CDR3, the DNA is TGCGCCAGCAGTCTTTCCACAGGGAGCTCCTACGAGCAGTACTTC. Amino acid sequence: CASSLSTGSSYEQYF.

CDR3 DNA: TGTGCCAGCAGTGAATCGGGGGGGCTGGGCAATCAGCCCCAGCATTTT. Translation: CASSESGGLGNQPQHF. V usage is TRBV25-1 and J usage is TRBJ1-5, with a possible D match to TRBD1 (6 bases). V was pared by 1 base and J by 2 bases, with 12 bases between. The CDR3 runs 16 residues. Germline V CDR1 and CDR2: MGHDK, SYGVNS.